The next 13 T cell receptor beta chains were all read from a single sample in a study of identical twins. TCRdb called the 5' RACE reads again in MiXCR, with one record for every CDR3 protein. The sample has around 250,000 distinct CDR3 sequences; roughly 7% are singletons. This same sample was also part of a study on yellow fever vaccine responses in identical twins.

Sequencing input: memory (CD45RO+) T cells sorted from blood. The source is a woman aged 18 to 35 in good health.

V is TRBV11-2 and J is TRBJ2-3, with no clear D. The CDR3 loop spans 14 amino acids. The V end lost 2 bases, the J end lost 6 bases, and 12 bases lay between the germline ends. Germline-derived CDR1 and CDR2 are SGHAT and FQNNGV. The CDR3 nucleotides read TGTGCCAGCAGCTTAATCCACCCGAGGGATACGCAGTATTTT. Residues: CASSLIHPRDTQYF. Full variable domain (outside the CDR3, taken from reference TRBV11-2 and TRBJ2-3): EAGVAQSPRYKIIEKRQSVAFWCNPISGHATLYWYQQILGQGPKLLIQFQNNGVVDDSQLPKDRFSAERLKGVDSTLKIQPAKLEDSAVYLCASSLIHPRDTQYFGPGTRLTVL.

There are a few counts of this clonotype. The chain couples TRBV4-2 to TRBJ2-1, with TRBD2 matching over 10 bases. Germline CDR1 reads LGHNA; CDR2 reads YNFKEQ. CDR3 size: 17 residues. Trimming at V came to 0 bases and at J to 1 base, leaving 3 bases not matched to a gene. As DNA, the CDR3 is TGTGCCAGCAGCCAAGATCGGACTAGCGGTTCCTACAATGAGCAGTTCTTC. This translates into CASSQDRTSGSYNEQFF.

This clonotype came up many times. The chain joins TRBV24-1 to TRBJ2-3; the D is unclear. Trimming left V 0 bases short and J 11 bases short, with 14 bases between. The CDR3 contains 14 residues. Germline-derived CDR1 and CDR2 are KGHDR and SFDVKD. CDR3 amino acids: CATSDLVLEYGQYF. In DNA, the CDR3 is TGTGCCACCAGTGATTTGGTCCTAGAATATGGGCAGTATTTT.

The CDR3 sequence: CSASRYLAGVHEQFF. The DNA for the CDR3 is TGCAGTGCTAGTCGTTACTTAGCGGGAGTTCACGAGCAGTTCTTC. V gene TRBV20-1 combines with J gene TRBJ2-1; 9 nucleotides line up with TRBD2. CDR3 length equals 15 residues. V lost 3 bases and J lost 10; bases outside the gene matches: 13. Germline lookup yields CDR1 DFQATT and CDR2 SNEGSKA (reference sequence).

The table lists this clonotype with many counts. This sequence joins TRBV11-2 and TRBJ1-2; TRBD1 might be the D (6 bases). V shed 2 bases and J shed 6 bases, with 10 bases lying between them. The CDR3 extends over 13 amino acids. The germline CDR1 and CDR2 sequences are SGHAT and FQNNGV. CDR3 loop: CASSLTHRDGYTF. CDR3 DNA: TGTGCCAGCAGCTTAACCCACAGGGATGGCTACACCTTC. Using reference TRBV11-2 and TRBJ1-2 for the parts outside the CDR3, the full variable domain is EAGVAQSPRYKIIEKRQSVAFWCNPISGHATLYWYQQILGQGPKLLIQFQNNGVVDDSQLPKDRFSAERLKGVDSTLKIQPAKLEDSAVYLCASSLTHRDGYTFGSGTRLTVV.

The chain combines TRBV28 with TRBJ1-5; the D gene is possibly TRBD1 (6 bases). CDR3 length: 15 residues. Trimming removed 4 bases from V and 2 bases from J, with 12 bases in between. CDR1 MDHEN and CDR2 SYDVKM come from the germline V gene. CDR3 protein: CASSSPDSRNQPQHF. Written as DNA, the CDR3 is TGTGCCAGCAGTTCCCCGGACAGTCGCAATCAGCCCCAGCATTTT. Supplemented by reference TRBV28 and TRBJ1-5, the full variable domain reads DVKVTQSSRYLVKRTGEKVFLECVQDMDHENMFWYRQDPGLGLRLIYFSYDVKMKEKGDIPEGYSVSREKKERFSLILESASTNQTSMYLCASSSPDSRNQPQHFGDGTRLSIL.

This clonotype was found many times. The rearrangement joins TRBV29-1 to TRBJ2-3, with 11 bases identical to TRBD2. Germline loops: CDR1 SQVTM, CDR2 ANQGSEA. V was pared by 6 bases and J by 0 bases, with 14 bases of the junction left unmatched. The CDR3 totals 18 residues. CDR3 region: CSVAGLAGALGSTDTQYF. The CDR3 DNA reads TGCAGCGTCGCCGGACTAGCGGGCGCCCTAGGAAGCACAGATACGCAGTATTTT.

This clonotype was recorded a few times. J is TRBJ1-1 and V is TRBV14; D not certain. The CDR3 is made up of 15 amino acids. Trimming removed 3 bases from V and 0 bases from J, with 11 bases in between. The germline gives CDR1 SGHDN, CDR2 FVKESK. CDR3 region: CASSHYGTVNTEAFF. The CDR3 bases are TGTGCCAGCAGCCATTACGGCACAGTGAACACTGAAGCTTTCTTT.

The chain links TRBV28 to TRBJ2-7; no firm D call. Germline V lookup: CDR1 MDHEN, CDR2 SYDVKM. Trimming took 3 bases from V and 7 from J, leaving 7 bases between them. The CDR3 contains 11 residues. The CDR3 DNA follows: TGTGCCAGCAGTTTCCTTAGGGAGCAGTACTTC. This encodes CASSFLREQYF.

J is TRBJ2-1 and V is TRBV20-1, with a possible D match to TRBD1 (6 bases). V lost 6 bases, J lost 2 bases, and 17 bases lay in between. Germline assignment: CDR1 DFQATT and CDR2 SNEGSKA (reference sequence). This CDR3 has 15 residues. The CDR3 sequence: CSAPGGSGPYNEQFF. CDR3 bases: TGCAGTGCCCCTGGGGGCTCCGGGCCCTACAATGAGCAGTTCTTC.

This clonotype was detected ten times or more. J is TRBJ1-1 and V is TRBV5-1, with D maybe TRBD1 (6 bases). V was cut by 5 bases and J by 0 bases, with 14 bases left in between. This CDR3 region has 15 residues. Germline V gene data show CDR1 as SGHRS and CDR2 as YFSETQ. The CDR3 protein is CASSTAGQMNTEAFF. The CDR3 nucleotides are TGCGCCAGCAGTACCGCGGGACAAATGAACACTGAAGCTTTCTTT. The whole variable domain, remainder taken from reference TRBV5-1 and TRBJ1-1, is KAGVTQTPRYLIKTRGQQVTLSCSPISGHRSVSWYQQTPGQGLQFLFEYFSETQRNKGNFPGRFSGRQFSNSRSEMNVSTLELGDSALYLCASSTAGQMNTEAFFGQGTRLTVV.

The table lists this clonotype with many counts. The V and J genes are TRBV5-6 and TRBJ2-3, with 7 bases identical to TRBD1. The CDR3 covers 13 residues. Germline V gene data show CDR1 as SGHDT and CDR2 as YYEEEE. The ends lost 0 bases at V and 13 bases at J; junction bases unmatched: 8. The CDR3 DNA follows: TGTGCCAGCAGCTTGGGGACAGGAGATAGAGAGTATTTT. Encoded protein: CASSLGTGDREYF.

In this sample, this clonotype turned up many times. V is TRBV12-3 or TRBV12-4 and J is TRBJ2-3; 11 bases match TRBD2. V gave up 2 bases and J gave up 4 bases; unmatched junction bases: 5. The CDR3 is 16 residues long. The CDR3 protein is CASSLSSGRSSDTQYF. As DNA, the CDR3 is TGTGCCAGCAGTTTATCTAGCGGGAGGTCTTCAGATACGCAGTATTTT.